This TCR beta chain was captured in a study of cytomegalovirus exposure and HLA in healthy donors. The PCR used 60 Vbeta and 13 Jbeta primers. Assay: immunoSEQ multiplex PCR; the TCRdb copy retains only in-frame clones and omits some. The sample yields some 120,000 clones, under 90% seen once. Sequencing was performed on PBMCs. The TCR sequence derives from a young woman in good health and CMV-seronegative.

The CDR3 DNA follows: TGCGCCAGCAGCCAATCTACAGGGGGGGGAAACACCGGGGAGCTGTTTTTT. This encodes CASSQSTGGGNTGELFF. The chain employs TRBV4-1 and TRBJ2-2, with D possibly TRBD1 on 8 matching bases. There are 17 residues in the CDR3. The germline V and J ends were trimmed by 2 bases and 2 bases, with 15 bases remaining between them. The V gene's germline CDR1 is MGHRA and CDR2 YSYEKL.